This TCR beta chain was sequenced in a study of beta chain features in type 1 diabetes. Study-level background: Researchers looked at roughly 100,000,000 sorted cells across all samples.

Unmatched junction bases numbered 5, after V lost 3 bases and J lost 4 bases. This CDR3 is 15 amino acids long. Germline assignment: CDR1 WNHNN and CDR2 SYGVQD (reference sequence). Study-level findings and limits: Small HLA sub-analyses could not settle whether HLA shapes TCRB rearrangement. A closer apparent resemblance between naive, central memory and Treg TCRB repertoires was seen in patients than in healthy donors.

TCRB transcripts that were expressed got sequenced, as all of the isolated RNA had been reverse transcribed. Profiling relied on immunoSEQ multiplex PCR, and the TCRdb table lists in-frame clones only, not all of them. The table includes roughly 230,000 clones, roughly 9.6% detected once. This clone was detected only a few times. Its target is not known. The chain is built from TRBV10-1 and TRBJ1-1; TRBD1 agrees at 10 bases. This TCR derives from a woman between 18 and 30 years old in good health. Sample: naive CD4+ T cells from blood. This CDR3 is CASSDRTGGITEAFF. CDR3 nucleotides: TGCGCCAGCAGTGATCGGACAGGGGGGATCACTGAAGCTTTCTTT.